These 26 T cell receptor beta chains came from one sample sequenced in a study of T-cell memory formation after mild COVID-19. One entry per CDR3 protein, called by TCRdb with MiXCR from the 5' RACE reads. Among 450,000 or so distinct CDR3 sequences, 25% were seen once, and the ten largest hold 9.5% to 15%. The sequenced sample was PBMCs or a T cell subset sorted from them (not recorded which). The origin of the receptors is an adult woman who had mild COVID-19 (a few samples of this study predate the infection). Cell type and time point are not known.

The rearrangement links TRBV7-2 to TRBJ1-2; 8 nucleotides match TRBD1. J was trimmed by 7 bases and V by 5 bases; bases with no gene match: 3. The V gene's germline CDR1 is SGHTA and CDR2 FQGNSA. CDR3 length: 12 residues. CDR3 nucleotide sequence: TGTGCCAGCAGCCTCGACAGGGGTGGCTACACCTTC. This encodes CASSLDRGGYTF.

This chain joins TRBV6-5 and TRBJ2-1; 12 positions agree with TRBD2. CDR3 length equals 20 residues. Losses at the gene ends were 4 bases for V and 0 bases for J; bases not matched to a gene: 13. Germline loops: CDR1 MNHEY, CDR2 SVGAGI. The CDR3 sequence is CASSCSGLAGGYSSYNEQFF. The CDR3 DNA reads as TGTGCCAGCAGTTGCTCGGGGCTAGCGGGAGGGTACAGCTCCTACAATGAGCAGTTCTTC.

Only a few counts were recorded for this clonotype. The gene calls are TRBV19 and TRBJ2-7; 7 positions match TRBD2. CDR3 length: 15 residues. Per the germline V gene, CDR1 is LNHDA and CDR2 is SQIVND (reference sequence). V shed 6 bases, J shed 5 bases, and the junction held 13 bases outside the gene matches. The CDR3 region is CASSLTGTTNDEQYF. In nucleotides, the CDR3 is TGTGCCAGTAGCCTAACCGGGACTACCAATGACGAGCAGTACTTC. Drawing the rest from reference TRBV19 and TRBJ2-7, the complete variable domain is DGGITQSPKYLFRKEGQNVTLSCEQNLNHDAMYWYRQDPGQGLRLIYYSQIVNDFQKGDIAEGYSVSREKKESFPLTVTSAQKNPTAFYLCASSLTGTTNDEQYFGPGTRLTVT.

The chain carries TRBV5-1 and TRBJ2-3; a weak D match, TRBD2 (6 bases). V was clipped by 5 bases and J by 0 bases, with 13 bases between them. The CDR3 is 15 amino acids. Germline assignment: CDR1 SGHRS and CDR2 YFSETQ. CDR3 sequence (DNA): TGCGCCAGCAGGGGGGGTTCCGCAAGCACAGATACGCAGTATTTT. This sequence encodes CASRGGSASTDTQYF.

The rearrangement links TRBV19 to TRBJ1-5; 12 bases match TRBD1. CDR1 is LNHDA and CDR2 is SQIVND in the germline V gene (reference sequence). The J segment lost 4 bases and the V segment lost 4 bases, leaving 5 bases of the junction unmatched. This CDR3 is built from 16 residues. The CDR3 spells CASSSPGQGANQPQHF. In DNA form, the CDR3 reads TGTGCCAGTAGTAGCCCGGGACAGGGGGCAAATCAGCCCCAGCATTTT.

The sample holds a few counts of this clonotype. The DNA of the CDR3 is TGTGCCAGCAGCTCATTGGGGACTAGCGATCGCAATGAGCAGTTCTTC. Residues: CASSSLGTSDRNEQFF. The chain uses TRBV11-2 and TRBJ2-1; 10 bases map to TRBD2. In germline, CDR1 is SGHAT, CDR2 FQNNGV. V trimming: 4 bases; J trimming: 6 bases; junction bases outside the gene matches: 9. The CDR3 contains 16 residues.

The table lists this clonotype with a few counts. The V gene is TRBV28, the J gene TRBJ2-7; 9 nucleotides match TRBD1. V was pared by 7 bases and J by 3 bases, with 4 bases of the junction left unmatched. Germline loops: CDR1 MDHEN, CDR2 SYDVKM. There are 13 residues in the CDR3. CDR3: CASTWDRDYEQYF. The CDR3 DNA reads TGTGCCAGCACCTGGGACAGGGACTACGAGCAGTACTTC.

The chain carries TRBV6-5 and TRBJ1-2, with D perhaps TRBD1 (5 bases). CDR1 is MNHEY, CDR2 SVGAGI, per germline. The CDR3 has 15 amino acids. Trimming left V 8 bases short and J 5 bases short, with 21 bases between. The CDR3 DNA reads as TGTGCCAGCTTCACCACTTCCCGATGGGGGTATGGCTACACCTTC. This gives the protein CASFTTSRWGYGYTF.

This sequence joins TRBV25-1 and TRBJ2-1; TRBD1 matches at 7 bases. CDR3 length: 13 residues. Per germline, CDR1 MGHDK and CDR2 SYGVNS. The J segment lost 6 bases and the V segment lost 4 bases, leaving 3 bases of the junction unmatched. CDR3 nucleotides: TGTGCCAGCAGTGGACAGGGCCGCAATGAGCAGTTCTTC. Amino acid sequence: CASSGQGRNEQFF.

In its sample, this clonotype was seen a few times. V and J are TRBV28 and TRBJ2-7, with a weak D call TRBD2 (7 bases). Trimming removed 8 bases at V and 5 bases at J, with 19 bases between. The CDR3 covers 14 residues. Germline V gene sequence: CDR1 MDHEN, CDR2 SYDVKM. The CDR3 nucleotides are TGTGCCAGCTCCCCTGGGGGGGGCACCCACGAGCAGTACTTC. Its protein is CASSPGGGTHEQYF.

The CDR3 here is CASSPRGGPNYNEQFF. The CDR3 coding sequence is TGTGCCAGCAGCCCACGAGGGGGGCCGAACTACAATGAGCAGTTCTTC. The chain employs TRBV7-9 and TRBJ2-1; D tentatively reads TRBD1 or TRBD2 (6 bases each). The CDR3 loop spans 16 amino acids. Germline V lookup: CDR1 SEHNR, CDR2 FQNEAQ (reference sequence). Trimming shortened V by 5 bases and J by 3 bases, and 17 bases separated the two germline ends. The full variable domain, its missing parts supplied by reference TRBV7-9 and TRBJ2-1, is DTGVSQNPRHKITKRGQNVTFRCDPISEHNRLYWYRQTLGQGPEFLTYFQNEAQLEKSRLLSDRFSAERPKGSFSTLEIQRTEQGDSAMYLCASSPRGGPNYNEQFFGPGTRLTVL.

The V gene is TRBV2, the J gene TRBJ2-2; no firm D call. The CDR3 has 16 residues. The V end was cut by 2 bases, the J end by 5 bases, with 15 bases between. In germline, CDR1 is SNHLY, CDR2 FYNNEI. CDR3 region: CASSEFSGVRTGELFF. In DNA form, the CDR3 reads TGTGCCAGCAGTGAATTTAGTGGTGTACGTACCGGGGAGCTGTTTTTT.

This clonotype was detected only a few times. This chain uses TRBV5-8 with TRBJ2-3; D call uncertain. Trimming cost V 4 bases and J 2 bases, with 5 bases left between them. The length of the CDR3 is 12 residues. Germline V gene data show CDR1 as SGHTS and CDR2 as YDEGEE. CDR3 DNA: TGTGCCAGCAGCCCGATCACAGATACGCAGTATTTT. It translates to CASSPITDTQYF.

Turning to this clonotype: This may come from a read error, since a much larger clone is one base off. The rearrangement links TRBV5-5 to TRBJ2-5; perhaps D is TRBD1 or TRBD2 (5 bases each). Per the germline V gene, CDR1 is SGHKS and CDR2 is YYEKEE (reference sequence). Trimming stripped 5 bases from V and 5 bases from J, with 19 bases between. The CDR3 spans 15 residues. The chain's CDR3 is CASRVVGGGDETQYF. CDR3 nucleotide sequence: TGTGCCAGCAGGGTGGTTGGGGGTGGTGATGAGACCCAGTACTTC.

This clonotype appeared a few times. The gene calls are TRBV6-2 or TRBV6-3 and TRBJ2-1; 9 positions agree with TRBD2. Germline V CDR1 and CDR2: MNHEY, SVGEGT. The CDR3 consists of 16 residues. With 5 bases clipped from V and 4 bases from J, the junction kept 9 bases outside the gene matches. The CDR3 region has the DNA TGTGCCAGCAGTCCCGAGACTAGCGGTCGTTACAATGAGCAGTTCTTC. Translation gives CASSPETSGRYNEQFF.

This clonotype was observed at least ten times. The J gene is TRBJ2-7, the V gene TRBV5-5; TRBD1 matches at 7 bases. CDR3 length equals 15 residues. The germline CDR1 and CDR2 sequences are SGHKS and YYEKEE (reference sequence). The V gene end was trimmed by 4 bases and the J gene end by 3 bases; junction bases not matched to a gene: 10. The CDR3 coding sequence is TGTGCCAGCAGCAGGGGACAGCAAGCGTACTACGAGCAGTACTTC. It yields the protein CASSRGQQAYYEQYF. The full variable domain, its missing parts supplied by reference TRBV5-5 and TRBJ2-7, is DAGVTQSPTHLIKTRGQQVTLRCSPISGHKSVSWYQQVLGQGPQFIFQYYEKEERGRGNFPDRFSARQFPNYSSELNVNALLLGDSALYLCASSRGQQAYYEQYFGPGTRLTVT.

V gene TRBV3-1 combines with J gene TRBJ2-1, with 7 bases aligning to TRBD2. This CDR3 is 16 amino acids long. CDR1 and CDR2 (germline): LGHDT, YNNKEL (reference sequence). Losses at the gene ends were 0 bases for V and 7 bases for J; bases not matched to a gene: 9. The DNA for the CDR3 is TGTGCCAGCAGCCAAGATCTGGCGGGGGAGCCTAATGAGCAGTTCTTC. Amino acids: CASSQDLAGEPNEQFF.

For the CDR3, the DNA is TGCAGTGCTAGAAGGACAGGATTATCCTACGAGCAGTACTTC. Its protein product is CSARRTGLSYEQYF. The V call is TRBV20-1, the J call TRBJ2-7; 7 nucleotides match TRBD1. CDR1 DFQATT and CDR2 SNEGSKA come from the germline V gene (reference sequence). The CDR3 totals 14 residues. The junction had 5 bases not matched to a gene; V was cut back by 2 bases and J by 1 base.

This clonotype turned up a few times. V and J are TRBV12-3 or TRBV12-4 and TRBJ1-4, with D possibly TRBD1 on 5 matching bases. The V end lost 3 bases, the J end lost 8 bases, and 13 bases lay between the germline ends. The length of the CDR3 is 14 residues. The CDR3 bases are TGTGCCAGCAGTTTGAGGGGTTTAGAAGAAAAACTGTTTTTT. Translating gives CASSLRGLEEKLFF.

The table lists this clonotype with a few counts. V and J are TRBV6-6 and TRBJ1-1; D is ambiguous. Germline V CDR1 and CDR2: MNHNY, SVGAGI (reference sequence). The germline V and J ends were trimmed by 2 bases and 2 bases, with 12 bases remaining between them. The CDR3 runs 15 residues. CDR3 sequence (DNA): TGTGCCAGCAGTTACGATGGCAGGCCTAACACTGAAGCTTTCTTT. Encoded protein: CASSYDGRPNTEAFF.

This clonotype was seen more than once but under ten times. J is TRBJ2-7 and V is TRBV19; TRBD2 is a possible D gene (6 bases). V was shortened by 4 bases and J by 3 bases, with 16 bases between the two germline ends. The CDR3 has 15 residues. Germline CDR1 reads LNHDA; CDR2 reads SQIVND (reference sequence). The chain's CDR3 is CASSRTALANYEQYF. The CDR3 DNA sequence: TGTGCCAGTAGTAGGACCGCCCTAGCGAACTACGAGCAGTACTTC. Complete variable domain (other parts from reference TRBV19 and TRBJ2-7): DGGITQSPKYLFRKEGQNVTLSCEQNLNHDAMYWYRQDPGQGLRLIYYSQIVNDFQKGDIAEGYSVSREKKESFPLTVTSAQKNPTAFYLCASSRTALANYEQYFGPGTRLTVT.

The chain is built from TRBV3-1 and TRBJ2-1; 12 bases agree with TRBD2. This CDR3 region has 18 residues. CDR1 and CDR2 (germline): LGHDT, YNNKEL (reference sequence). J was trimmed by 4 bases and V by 1 base; bases with no gene match: 8. CDR3 in amino acids: CASSQGFGLAGTYNEQFF. The DNA of the CDR3 is TGTGCCAGCAGCCAAGGTTTCGGACTAGCGGGGACATACAATGAGCAGTTCTTC.

V usage is TRBV29-1 and J usage is TRBJ2-3, with 13 bases identical to TRBD2. Germline CDR1 reads SQVTM; CDR2 reads ANQGSEA. With V trimmed by 6 bases and J by 5 bases, 8 bases remained unmatched. The CDR3 is 15 amino acids. The CDR3 nucleotides are TGCAGCGTGAGGACTAGCGGGAGTATTCTAGATACGCAGTATTTT. The encoded protein is CSVRTSGSILDTQYF.

The CDR3 DNA reads as TGCGCCAGCAGCTTGCCTAGTCAAGGTACGCAGTATTTT. Its translation: CASSLPSQGTQYF. The chain is built from TRBV5-1 and TRBJ2-3, with no clear D. The CDR3 has 13 residues. Trimming cost V 1 base and J 8 bases, with 11 bases left between them. CDR1 is SGHRS and CDR2 is YFSETQ in the germline V gene.

Details on this clonotype: A read error may explain this, as a much larger clone is one base away. This chain links TRBV6-6 with TRBJ2-5; the D is unclear. Trimming removed 7 bases from V and 0 bases from J, with 3 bases in between. The germline V gene encodes CDR1 MNHNY and CDR2 SVGAGI (reference sequence). There are 11 residues in the CDR3. CDR3 coding DNA: TGTGCCAGCACCGACCAAGAGACCCAGTACTTC. Its protein product is CASTDQETQYF.

This clonotype was observed a single time. The J gene is TRBJ1-5, the V gene TRBV20-1; 7 bases line up with TRBD1. The CDR3 totals 15 residues. V was clipped by 2 bases and J by 7 bases; unmatched bases: 11. CDR1 and CDR2 (germline): DFQATT, SNEGSKA (reference sequence). This CDR3 is CSARQGEGTWQPQHF. DNA of the CDR3: TGCAGTGCTAGACAGGGGGAGGGGACATGGCAGCCCCAGCATTTT.